Listed below are T cell receptor beta chains from one sample, sequenced in a study of STAT5B mutations in CD4+ large granular lymphocyte leukemia. Profiled with immunoSEQ multiplex PCR; TCRdb holds only in-frame clones, not every one. The sample yields about 30,000 clones, under 80% seen once. Sequencing was performed on CD4+ T cells from blood buffy coats. The receptors stem from a human donor in good health. Both conserved end residues are trimmed from each CDR3. Fields, in order: V gene, J gene, CDR3 length, CDR3 protein.

V gene: TRBV27; J gene: TRBJ1-5; CDR3 length: 14; CDR3 protein: ASSLRGQIERLPQH
V gene: TRBV7-2; J gene: TRBJ2-7; CDR3 length: 12; CDR3 protein: ASSTVGGLSEQY
V gene: TRBV7-2; J gene: TRBJ2-5; CDR3 length: 14; CDR3 protein: ASSSGTSGGAETQY
V gene: TRBV11-2; J gene: TRBJ2-3; CDR3 length: 13; CDR3 protein: ASSLGLLDTDTQY
V gene: TRBV19; J gene: TRBJ2-7; CDR3 length: 10; CDR3 protein: ASSIEGSEQY
V gene: TRBV5-1; J gene: TRBJ1-2; CDR3 length: 11; CDR3 protein: ASSEDRLYGYT
V gene: TRBV5-6; J gene: TRBJ2-5; CDR3 length: 12; CDR3 protein: ASSLGLGQETQY
V gene: TRBV10-3; J gene: TRBJ2-7; CDR3 length: 13; CDR3 protein: AISESTSLSYEQY
V gene: TRBV29-1; J gene: TRBJ1-1; CDR3 length: 8; CDR3 protein: SFMNTEAF
V gene: TRBV29-1; J gene: TRBJ1-1; CDR3 length: 9; CDR3 protein: SVGTAFEAF
V gene: TRBV7-8; J gene: TRBJ2-1; CDR3 length: 13; CDR3 protein: ASSLSTSGFNEQF
V gene: TRBV7-2; J gene: TRBJ2-3; CDR3 length: 11; CDR3 protein: ASSSGVTDTQY
V gene: TRBV9; J gene: TRBJ1-3; CDR3 length: 14; CDR3 protein: ASSVGDRTAGNTIY
V gene: TRBV7-2; J gene: TRBJ1-5; CDR3 length: 14; CDR3 protein: ASSSRTGGRNQPQH
V gene: TRBV28; J gene: TRBJ2-3; CDR3 length: 12; CDR3 protein: ASSLAGVADTQY
V gene: TRBV5-1; J gene: TRBJ1-6; CDR3 length: 12; CDR3 protein: ASREGAVNSPLH
V gene: TRBV18; J gene: TRBJ2-3; CDR3 length: 14; CDR3 protein: ASSPSLAGATDTQY
V gene: TRBV5-4; J gene: TRBJ1-2; CDR3 length: 14; CDR3 protein: ASSLGKGGANYGYT
V gene: TRBV18; J gene: TRBJ2-1; CDR3 length: 13; CDR3 protein: ASMLGGSLHNEQF
V gene: TRBV7-6; J gene: TRBJ2-3; CDR3 length: 13; CDR3 protein: ASSLAGGPADTQY
V gene: TRBV5-1; J gene: TRBJ1-2; CDR3 length: 13; CDR3 protein: ASSLALTGLNGYT
V gene: TRBV7-2; J gene: TRBJ1-1; CDR3 length: 11; CDR3 protein: ASSLAVWTEAF
V gene: TRBV7-2; J gene: TRBJ2-6; CDR3 length: 13; CDR3 protein: ASSPKSSGANVLT
V gene: TRBV13; J gene: TRBJ2-3; CDR3 length: 15; CDR3 protein: ASSPRDRFSSTDTQY
V gene: TRBV18; J gene: TRBJ2-2; CDR3 length: 11; CDR3 protein: ASSPQNTGELF
V gene: TRBV27; J gene: TRBJ2-3; CDR3 length: 14; CDR3 protein: ASNPGTSGGWGTQY
V gene: TRBV21-1; J gene: TRBJ1-4; CDR3 length: 15; CDR3 protein: ASSKRDRGQGNEKLF
V gene: TRBV5-4; J gene: TRBJ2-7; CDR3 length: 12; CDR3 protein: ASSLARDSYEQY
V gene: TRBV27; J gene: TRBJ2-2; CDR3 length: 12; CDR3 protein: ASSLSIGSGELF
V gene: TRBV10-3; J gene: TRBJ1-1; CDR3 length: 12; CDR3 protein: AISEYLGNTEAF
V gene: TRBV30; J gene: TRBJ1-6; CDR3 length: 13; CDR3 protein: AWSVNGQGNSPLH
V gene: TRBV5-6; J gene: TRBJ2-7; CDR3 length: 14; CDR3 protein: ASSLFRSTAAYEQY
V gene: TRBV19; J gene: TRBJ2-7; CDR3 length: 13; CDR3 protein: ASSIEAGRGYEQY
V gene: TRBV6-5; J gene: TRBJ1-2; CDR3 length: 11; CDR3 protein: AAQGHRNYGYT
V gene: TRBV9; J gene: TRBJ2-7; CDR3 length: 13; CDR3 protein: ASTLGTSSSYEQY
V gene: TRBV15; J gene: TRBJ2-3; CDR3 length: 14; CDR3 protein: ATSPPKGTRTDTQY
V gene: TRBV19; J gene: TRBJ2-2; CDR3 length: 13; CDR3 protein: ASSGLADNTGELF
V gene: TRBV5-6; J gene: TRBJ2-7; CDR3 length: 10; CDR3 protein: ASNAGHPGQY
V gene: TRBV4-3; J gene: TRBJ2-3; CDR3 length: 12; CDR3 protein: ASSQGRRGDTQY
V gene: TRBV19; J gene: TRBJ2-4; CDR3 length: 12; CDR3 protein: ASNPTGERNIQY
V gene: TRBV30; J gene: TRBJ1-1; CDR3 length: 11; CDR3 protein: AWAGGLRAEAF
V gene: TRBV7-3; J gene: TRBJ2-3; CDR3 length: 13; CDR3 protein: ASSFSRDTTDTQY
V gene: TRBV4-2; J gene: TRBJ2-3; CDR3 length: 13; CDR3 protein: ASSQEGTDTDTQY
V gene: TRBV5-4; J gene: TRBJ1-2; CDR3 length: 13; CDR3 protein: ASSSGGGANYGYT
V gene: TRBV7-9; J gene: TRBJ1-5; CDR3 length: 15; CDR3 protein: ASSSPPGTGGNQPQH
V gene: TRBV9; J gene: TRBJ2-5; CDR3 length: 15; CDR3 protein: ASSAPVGAAGWKTQY
V gene: TRBV5-1; J gene: TRBJ2-5; CDR3 length: 16; CDR3 protein: ASSLTGLAGTGYETQY
V gene: TRBV9; J gene: TRBJ2-7; CDR3 length: 12; CDR3 protein: ASSVGPDSYEQY
V gene: TRBV19; J gene: TRBJ2-6; CDR3 length: 16; CDR3 protein: ASSIVGQGAAGANVLT
V gene: TRBV2; J gene: TRBJ1-5; CDR3 length: 14; CDR3 protein: ASSEAVDRMRQPQH
V gene: TRBV10-2; J gene: TRBJ2-5; CDR3 length: 13; CDR3 protein: ASNIAGGPKETQY
V gene: TRBV6-5; J gene: TRBJ1-1; CDR3 length: 13; CDR3 protein: ASRPLQGRAAEAF
V gene: TRBV5-1; J gene: TRBJ1-2; CDR3 length: 11; CDR3 protein: ASSLGQGGGYT
V gene: TRBV6-1; J gene: TRBJ1-3; CDR3 length: 13; CDR3 protein: ASSERVQGGNTIY
V gene: TRBV19; J gene: TRBJ2-7; CDR3 length: 13; CDR3 protein: ASSISGGQSYEQY
V gene: TRBV29-1; J gene: TRBJ2-7; CDR3 length: 12; CDR3 protein: SVDRDRAPYEQY
V gene: TRBV6-4; J gene: TRBJ2-7; CDR3 length: 13; CDR3 protein: ASSAETGSSYEQY
V gene: TRBV5-5; J gene: TRBJ2-2; CDR3 length: 14; CDR3 protein: ASSSVLAANTGELF
V gene: TRBV18; J gene: TRBJ1-5; CDR3 length: 11; CDR3 protein: ASSGGRDQPQH